This T cell receptor (beta chain) emerged from a study of breast tumors, draining lymph nodes, adjacent tissues. TCRdb passed the multiplex PCR reads through MiXCR, listing each CDR3 protein once. Counted here are some 25,000 distinct CDR3 sequences, roughly 20% occurring once; the ten biggest clones make up roughly 12%. Germline V gene sequence: CDR1 DFQATT, CDR2 SNEGSKA (reference sequence). This CDR3 comprises 12 residues. The junction had 4 bases not matched to a gene; V was cut back by 5 bases and J by 5 bases. This clonotype has ten or more counts. The antigen is unknown. Study-level findings and limits: Tumor repertoires ranked between lymph nodes and nontumor tissue in diversity, with V and J gene preferences.

The sequenced sample consisted of breast tumor tissue. The TCR sequence derives from a female donor with breast cancer. Some clones in this sample may be carry-over from other donors' samples. The rearrangement joins TRBV20-1 to TRBJ2-5, with 8 bases matching TRBD2. The CDR3 spells CSAQAGAETQYF. The CDR3 DNA reads TGCAGTGCTCAAGCGGGAGCCGAGACCCAGTACTTC.